The clone carrying this TCR beta chain was recorded at least ten times. Its antigen remains unidentified. Time point: persistent/refractory GD, antithyroid drugs over 5 years with positive TRAb. With RNA extracted from PBMCs as input, the TCR library was made. Per germline, CDR1 SGHTA and CDR2 FQGNSA. Trimming took 5 bases from V and 4 from J, leaving 20 bases between them. The CDR3 runs 16 residues. This specimen belongs to a study of regulatory T cells in long-lasting Graves disease. General study results and limits: Results may be inaccurate due to the small sample size.

To make TCR beta libraries, researchers used iRepertoire HTBI primers and Arm-PCR of CDR3 regions. Each CDR3 protein is one row after TCRdb ran MiXCR on the multiplex PCR reads. The table includes some 440,000 distinct CDR3 sequences, around 21% detected once. This clonotype was sampled from a female donor with Graves disease. The V gene is TRBV7-2, the J gene TRBJ1-1; a possible D gene is TRBD1 (5 bases). The sequenced sample was peripheral blood mononuclear cells (PBMCs), obtained when the disease was refractory, from a patient treated with antithyroid drugs. The CDR3: CASSPSSGGKGTEAFF. The CDR3 bases are TGTGCCAGCAGCCCGAGCAGTGGGGGTAAGGGCACTGAAGCTTTCTTT. The full variable domain, rest sourced from reference TRBV7-2 and TRBJ1-1, is GAGVSQSPSNKVTEKGKDVELRCDPISGHTALYWYRQSLGQGLEFLIYFQGNSAPDKSGLPSDRFSAERTGGSVSTLTIQRTQQEDSAVYLCASSPSSGGKGTEAFFGQGTRLTVV.